This T cell receptor beta chain was observed in a study of T cells expressing NK-cell markers. Germline loops: CDR1 MDHEN, CDR2 SYDVKM. The CDR3 length is 13 residues. TCRdb re-called the 5' RACE reads; one entry per CDR3 protein, DNA not given. The listing records some 390,000 distinct CDR3 sequences. Sequenced material: blood T cells: a sorted CD56 or NKG2C T cell subset, CD4+ or CD8+ T cells, or bulk PBMC T cells (not recorded which). The genes are TRBV28 and TRBJ2-3; TCRdb selects TRBD1, and the lack of DNA leaves this call unchecked. This clonotype was obtained from a woman between 50 and 59 years old in good health. The chain's CDR3 is CASSRTGADTQYF.